These T cell receptor beta chains were read from a single sample in a study of shared clonotypes between healthy human individuals. Method: immunoSEQ multiplex PCR; TCRdb's copy keeps in-frame clones and lacks some. The table shows about 1.1 million clones, with 70% to 80% occurring only once. Sequences were obtained from memory CD4+ T cells from PBMCs. The source is a man aged 18 to 30 in good health. Some clones in this sample may be carry-over from other donors' samples. The CDR3 runs from the conserved cysteine through the conserved F or W. The D gene is left open where the match is weak. Where a row states a size, it is once, few, many or the class of an expanded clone; other rows omit it.

d_call	v_call	clone_size	j_call	cdr3_aa	cdr3_nt
.	TRBV29-1	.	TRBJ2-4	CSVKGGGPNIQYF	TGCAGCGTTAAAGGGGGAGGGCCGAACATTCAGTACTTC
TRBD2	TRBV4-1	.	TRBJ2-3	CASSQVPSGTSVSDTQYF	TGCGCCAGCAGCCAAGTGCCCTCCGGGACTAGCGTTTCAGATACGCAGTATTTT
TRBD1	TRBV2	.	TRBJ1-2	CASSVRQGGYGYTF	TGTGCCAGCAGTGTCAGACAGGGCGGCTATGGCTACACCTTC
.	TRBV4-3	few	TRBJ1-4	CASSQYRGGPPATNEKLFF	TGCGCCAGCAGCCAATATAGGGGGGGCCCGCCTGCAACTAATGAAAAACTGTTTTTT
TRBD2	TRBV6-5	.	TRBJ2-7	CASSPRLAGAYEQYF	TGTGCCAGCAGCCCAAGGCTAGCGGGAGCATACGAGCAGTACTTC
TRBD1	TRBV10-3	.	TRBJ1-1	CAIRTGTATTEAFF	TGTGCCATCAGGACCGGGACAGCTACCACTGAAGCTTTCTTT
.	TRBV7-3	few	TRBJ2-7	CASSPSGGREQYF	TGTGCCAGCAGCCCCTCGGGGGGCCGCGAGCAGTACTTC
TRBD1	TRBV19	few	TRBJ1-1	CASGAGGKSTEAFF	TGTGCCAGTGGAGCAGGGGGCAAGTCGACTGAAGCTTTCTTT
.	TRBV18	.	TRBJ2-2	CASSPAGSLTGELFF	TGTGCCAGCTCACCGGCAGGTTCTCTCACCGGGGAGCTGTTTTTT
TRBD1	TRBV10-3	.	TRBJ2-3	CAISYGQVDTDTQYF	TGTGCCATCAGCTACGGACAGGTAGACACAGATACGCAGTATTTT
.	TRBV28	few	TRBJ1-1	CASRSGQPNTEAFF	TGTGCCAGCAGGTCCGGACAGCCGAACACTGAAGCTTTCTTT
.	TRBV30	few	TRBJ1-2	CAWSPNQVSGYTF	TGTGCCTGGAGTCCAAATCAGGTATCTGGCTACACCTTC
.	TRBV15	.	TRBJ2-7	CATRTDTQQYF	TGTGCCACCAGAACGGATACCCAGCAGTACTTC
TRBD2	TRBV28	.	TRBJ2-7	CASTLRPSGSQYF	TGTGCCAGCACATTACGTCCTAGCGGGAGCCAGTACTTC
.	TRBV30	.	TRBJ2-6	CAWRLGVGANVLTF	TGTGCCTGGAGATTAGGGGTCGGGGCCAACGTCCTGACTTTC
.	TRBV10-3	few	TRBJ2-1	CAISVGELSYNEQFF	TGTGCCATCAGTGTGGGAGAGCTGTCCTACAATGAGCAGTTCTTC
TRBD1	TRBV18	.	TRBJ1-1	CASSPIQGTNTEAFF	TGTGCCAGCTCGCCTATACAGGGGACGAACACTGAAGCTTTCTTT
.	TRBV6-5	many	TRBJ2-5	CASSYTPDRQETQYF	TGTGCCAGCAGTTACACCCCGGACCGGCAAGAGACCCAGTACTTC
TRBD2	TRBV2	.	TRBJ2-3	CASRGTSRLDTQYF	TGTGCCAGCAGGGGGACTAGCAGGCTAGATACGCAGTATTTT
.	TRBV16	.	TRBJ1-3	CASSHPRTWSTIYF	TGTGCCAGCAGCCACCCTCGGACCTGGAGCACCATATATTTT
.	TRBV27	.	TRBJ2-5	CASSRRGGETQYF	TGTGCCAGCAGCCGGCGTGGGGGAGAGACCCAGTACTTC
.	TRBV2	many	TRBJ2-1	CASSENSYNEQFF	TGTGCCAGCAGTGAAAACAGCTACAATGAGCAGTTCTTC
.	TRBV5-1	.	TRBJ2-1	CASSLSEYNEQFF	TGCGCCAGCAGCTTGTCAGAATACAATGAGCAGTTCTTC